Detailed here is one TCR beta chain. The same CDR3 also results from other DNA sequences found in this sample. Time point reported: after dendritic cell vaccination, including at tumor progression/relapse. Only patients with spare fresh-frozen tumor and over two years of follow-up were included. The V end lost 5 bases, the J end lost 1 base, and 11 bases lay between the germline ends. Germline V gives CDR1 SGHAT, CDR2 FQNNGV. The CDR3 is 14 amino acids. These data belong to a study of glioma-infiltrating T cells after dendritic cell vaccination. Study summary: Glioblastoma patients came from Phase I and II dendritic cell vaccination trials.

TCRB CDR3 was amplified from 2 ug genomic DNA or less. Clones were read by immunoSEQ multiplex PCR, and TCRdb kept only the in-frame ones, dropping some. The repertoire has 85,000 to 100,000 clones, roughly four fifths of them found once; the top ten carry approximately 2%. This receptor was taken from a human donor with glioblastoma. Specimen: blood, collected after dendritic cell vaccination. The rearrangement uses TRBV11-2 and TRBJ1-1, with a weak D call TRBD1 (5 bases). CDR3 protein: CASSPRRGNTEAFF. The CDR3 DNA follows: TGTGCCAGCAGCCCCCGGAGGGGGAACACTGAAGCTTTCTTT.